The clone carrying this T cell receptor (beta chain) came up many times. These data come from a study of T cells after yellow fever vaccination. From the 5' RACE reads, TCRdb called clonotypes with MiXCR, one entry per CDR3 protein. The sample gives about 260,000 distinct CDR3 sequences, 10% to 15% of which show up once; about 0.51% is in the top ten. V trimming: 6 bases; J trimming: 2 bases; junction bases outside the gene matches: 4. Germline CDR1 is SNHLY and CDR2 is FYNNEI. The CDR3 has 13 amino acids. V is TRBV2 and J is TRBJ2-7, with 7 bases identical to TRBD2. The sequencing here drew on CD4+ T cells sorted from PBMCs, taken 45 days after the yellow fever booster vaccination. The clonotype comes from a man aged 30-40 years who received the YFV17D yellow fever vaccine. CDR3 DNA sequence: TGTGCCAGCAGCGGGGGGAAGGCCTACGAGCAGTACTTC. As protein: CASSGGKAYEQYF.